This T cell receptor (beta chain) came from a study of cytomegalovirus exposure and HLA in healthy donors (dated by TCRdb to the late 2010s). For context, the study as a whole: An earlier analysis of roughly 610 of the donors reported over 250 Gb of sequence data and around 100 million unique TCR beta sequences obtained from around 170 million T cells. An early release covering about 600 HLA-typed donors comprised 250 to 350 gigabases of sequencing data and roughly 85 million unique TCR sequences. Among the roughly 370 genotyped donors, around 79% belonged to the genetic ancestry cluster associated with self-reported Caucasian donors. The aim of the study was to test whether cataloging public T cell receptors could identify signatures of past pathogen exposure. The T cell repertoires of under 750 subjects were profiled by immunosequencing and related to cytomegalovirus serostatus. Along with the approximately 700-subject first cohort, a separate validation cohort of over a hundred different subjects was used. The study combined high-throughput TCR immunosequencing, statistical association of individual TCRs with disease status, and machine learning to predict cytomegalovirus infection status. A later analysis re-analyzed previously published TCR beta repertoires from hundreds of donors and added high-resolution HLA genotyping to study TCR occurrence patterns. The later analysis used no new phenotypic data to find candidate immune exposures, relying instead on TCR beta sequences and their occurrence across donors. To decide whether each TCR beta V gene segment behaved as functional or pseudogenic, an earlier analysis of some 540 of the donors relied on high-throughput TCR beta sequencing. Alongside the repertoire data, information on donor age, sex, ethnicity and CMV serostatus was compiled. A later genetic analysis used genome-wide SNP genotypes for about three fifths of the roughly 700 donors, treating that subset as a discovery cohort. Every discovery cohort repertoire had been produced on one sequencing platform. Class I and class II HLA loci were covered by the typing at four-digit resolution. Typing coverage differed by locus: A, B, C, DRB1 and DQB1 were typed in roughly 629-630 donors, DQA1 in 500 to 550, DPA1 in over 600, and DPB1 in 450 to 480. A few DR-DQ haplotypes were treated as single units for association and clustering because of strong linkage in the cohort. Among about 400 genotyped donors of the cohort, an average of approximately 200,000 unique TCR beta nucleotide sequences was sequenced per donor, of which about 19% were non-productive.

Results and caveats for the whole study, not just this receptor: At a false discovery rate of 0.05, a later analysis linked 15,000 to 20,000 TCR beta sequences to specific HLA alleles. An earlier analysis of around 600 of the donors showed that most TCR beta V segments appeared in productive rearrangements either about 87% or about 30% of the time, which broadly matched IMGT annotations. In vitro tests confirmed that a few of the cytomegalovirus-associated TCR beta chains recognize cytomegalovirus antigens. A group of highly shared sequence variants was considered likely to be a technical artifact of the sequencing pipeline. A later analysis reported that several top co-occurrence clusters appeared linked to parvovirus B19, influenza, CMV and Epstein-Barr virus. This cohort had only TCR beta chains sequenced, and the lack of alpha or paired-chain data limited which features could be detected. The classifier was reported to diagnose cytomegalovirus status with high specificity and sensitivity in both the original and validation cohorts. According to a later analysis, most CMV-associated TCR beta chains appeared to be HLA-restricted, and the HLA associations seemed to be driven largely by CMV exposure. The authors suggested that the approach could potentially be generalized to other disease states and immunological phenotypes. Because HLA typing was missing for some donors at each locus, association tests included only the typed subset. In a later genetic analysis, a missense DCLRE1C variant was associated with V-gene and J-gene trimming of TCR beta chains, and the association was replicated in an independent cohort. In a later analysis, the rate of TCR association differed among HLA loci, with DRB1 alleles having the most associated TCRs and HLA-C alleles having the fewest. In a later analysis, HLA-associated TCR beta chains showed more clonal expansion and lower generation probabilities than non-associated chains that were equally common. A further reported finding was that TCR beta sequences accurately predicted the HLA-A and HLA-B alleles for most subjects in the first cohort. The 87-base-pair reads could not distinguish some IMGT-functional V segments, including TRBV6-2 and TRBV6-3, so those segments were excluded. Most TCR sequences were observed very rarely across donors, whereas some public TCRs were present in many individuals. Correlated functional status among segregating V segments might reflect linkage disequilibrium, but an unknown experimental factor could not be ruled out. Strong co-occurrence of HLA alleles, especially DR and DQ, made assigning TCR associations to individual alleles difficult. The study gave a list of over 150 TCR beta chains associated with cytomegalovirus. A later genetic analysis reported fewer N-insertions in productive TCRs among donors in an Asian-associated ancestry cluster than the roughly 700-donor mean. Presence/absence analyses assumed roughly uniform sequencing depth across donors, an assumption that may not hold. Approximately 16 rarely observed V segments, including chromosome 9 orphons, were excluded from the earlier analysis of several hundred of the donors because counts were too low. For the cohort, immune exposure information was limited to CMV serostatus.

Library preparation used the immunoSEQ multiplex PCR assay. The multiplex PCR relied on a mix of 60 forward primers for TCR Vbeta segments and 13 reverse primers for TCR Jbeta segments. The CDR3 region of rearranged TCR beta genes was amplified from genomic DNA with a multiplex PCR assay. On the Illumina HiSeq System, the amplified TCR beta libraries were sequenced as 87-base-pair reads. Per the original workflow: A later analysis tallied roughly 76 million unique TCR beta chains across the 700 or so repertoires, and some 10 million of those chains were shared by two or more donors. To remove PCR and sequencing errors, raw reads were error-corrected and collapsed into unique sequences using a nearest-neighbor algorithm that merged closely related sequences. V, D and J gene segments were assigned by aligning CDR3 sequences to IMGT reference sequences. For a sequence to be retained, a match of at least six nucleotides to both a V gene segment and a J gene segment was required. A rearrangement counted as productive if the CDR3 had no stop codons and remained in frame with V and J, and every other rearrangement counted as non-productive. CDR3 was defined according to IMGT convention as the region running from the second conserved V-encoded cysteine to the conserved J-encoded phenylalanine. The earlier analysis of 450 to 750 of the donors excluded any sequence lacking an unambiguous match to a single V gene segment. An earlier analysis of 587 of the donors called V segments functional above 56.7% productive rearrangements and segregating when the between-donor standard deviation exceeded 5%. A statistical classification framework was developed to diagnose cytomegalovirus status using the catalog of TCR beta chain sequences. A later analysis assigned V and J genes by comparing TCR nucleotide sequences with IMGT/GENE-DB human TR gene sequences. Using the TCRdist pipeline, a later analysis assigned CDR3 sequences along with most-parsimonious VDJ recombination scenarios. A later analysis defined each TCR beta chain by its CDR3 amino acid sequence plus V-gene family, and excluded reads lacking a unique V-gene family. To address suspected cross-contamination and a sequencing artifact, a later analysis removed 450 to 700 highly shared, low-generation-probability nucleotide sequences. In a later analysis, a clonal expansion index was calculated for each public chain from normalized within-repertoire ranks of inferred template counts. Generation probabilities in a later analysis came from a VDJ recombination model fitted to out-of-frame rearrangements, and those results were checked against IGoR. A later analysis scored TCR-TCR, TCR-HLA and TCR-CMV co-occurrence with hypergeometric tests, applying a repertoire-size bias correction to TCR pairs. False discovery rates were estimated in a later analysis by permuting HLA or CMV assignments 20 times. In a later analysis, co-occurring TCRs were grouped with DBSCAN, and TCRdist sequence similarity was added when clustering was performed within HLA-allele-positive subsets. Repertoires with fewer than 30,000 or more than 120,000 public chains, plus five repertoires with anomalous nucleotide sharing, were excluded from co-occurrence clustering. TCRdb took this table from immuneACCESS and kept in-frame rearrangements with V and J called. Such tables lack part of the clones; where checked against another copy, unresolved V genes explain under half of the gap, and the rest is unexplained. Clonal size and the V and J genes are those of that table, whereas D and trimming came from the DNA. The sample table shows 90,000 to 110,000 clones, and about three quarters are seen once. Over 7.5% of the sample is taken by the ten largest.

Including the terminal cysteine and phenylalanine, the CDR3 comprises 13 residues. CDR3 DNA is the only sequence kept; it has 39 bases, read in frame from the first base. The V and J ends are trimmed by 7 bases and 6 bases, leaving 15 bases between them. From the germline V gene, CDR1 is MNHNS and CDR2 is SASEGT. In total, roughly 670 healthy bone marrow donors made up the cohort. All cohort members were sampled while nominally healthy, although unrecorded immune exposures were likely present. The donor tested CMV seropositive and was one of the 289 seropositive cohort members. A peripheral blood sample was collected from each donor, and TCR beta sequencing was performed on peripheral blood mononuclear cells. Genomic DNA was extracted from the blood cell samples with the Qiagen DNeasy Blood Extraction Kit. With regard to this clone: The antigen it binds to is not known. Per-base quality was not reported, and no clone a single base away is much larger than it.

The sequence was collected from a woman in her forties in good health and CMV-seropositive. The sequence joins TRBV6-1 to TRBJ1-1; TRBD1 is possibly the D segment (6 matching bases). The sequenced sample was PBMCs. The sequenced DNA is TGTGCCAGCATCAGGACAGCGAGCGCTGAAGCTTTCTTT. Its protein reads: CASIRTASAEAFF.